The 20 T cell receptor beta chains below were found in one sample sequenced in a study of cytotoxic CD8 clonotypes in ibrutinib-treated CLL. Generated by immunoSEQ multiplex PCR, the TCRdb table keeps only in-frame clones and is missing some. Among approximately 46,000 clones listed, approximately 70% were seen once. The starting material was PBMCs, obtained after 12 months of ibrutinib treatment. These receptors all come from a human donor with chronic lymphocytic leukemia.

To note about this clone: Within the sample, other DNA sequences also encode this same CDR3. V is TRBV2 and J is TRBJ1-1; weak D call: TRBD1 (5 bases). Germline V lookup: CDR1 SNHLY, CDR2 FYNNEI. This CDR3 comprises 15 residues. V shed 3 bases and J shed 2 bases, with 13 bases lying between them. The CDR3 loop reads CASSEVRQINTEAFF. CDR3 sequence (DNA): TGTGCCAGCAGTGAGGTTCGACAGATTAACACTGAAGCTTTCTTT.

This clone turned up a few times. This chain connects TRBV27 to TRBJ2-1; 13 bases are a match to TRBD2. Losses at the gene ends were 8 bases for V and 1 base for J; bases not matched to a gene: 11. From germline, CDR1 is MNHEY and CDR2 SMNVEV (reference sequence). The CDR3 is 18 amino acids. As DNA, the CDR3 is TGTGCCAGCTGCCTTACTAGCGGGAGGGCCCCTTCCTACAATGAGCAGTTCTTC. Amino acids: CASCLTSGRAPSYNEQFF.

This clone was recorded a few times. The V and J genes are TRBV25-1 and TRBJ2-7; D is unresolved. With 5 bases removed from V and 3 bases from J, the gap between germline ends came to 5 bases. The CDR3 is made up of 11 amino acids. Germline V gene sequence: CDR1 MGHDK, CDR2 SYGVNS. CDR3 amino acids: CASSLSYEQYF. In DNA, the CDR3 is TGTGCCAGCAGTCTTAGCTACGAGCAGTACTTC.

The chain is built from TRBV5-1 and TRBJ1-4; 10 bases align to TRBD1. Germline CDR1 SGHRS, CDR2 YFSETQ. The CDR3 runs 15 residues. V lost 4 bases, J lost 4 bases, and 4 bases stayed unmatched. The chain's CDR3 is CASSGTGVGNEKLFF. The DNA for the CDR3 is TGCGCCAGCAGCGGGACAGGGGTGGGTAATGAAAAACTGTTTTTT.

This clone was picked up a small number of times. J is TRBJ2-1 and V is TRBV11-2; TRBD2 matches at 7 bases. The CDR3 extends over 15 amino acids. Germline V gene sequence: CDR1 SGHAT, CDR2 FQNNGV. J gave up 6 bases and V 1 base, and 6 bases lay outside the gene matches. The CDR3 sequence is CASSLAGGSGNEQFF. DNA of the CDR3: TGTGCCAGCAGCTTAGCGGGAGGCTCGGGCAATGAGCAGTTCTTC.

This clone was seen a few times. The chain uses TRBV28 and TRBJ1-1; possible D gene TRBD1, 6 bases. This CDR3 contains 17 residues. Germline V gives CDR1 MDHEN, CDR2 SYDVKM. The V end was cut by 3 bases, the J end by 1 base, with 18 bases between. CDR3 sequence reads: CASSFLFEEGENTEAFF. The CDR3 DNA is TGTGCCAGCAGTTTTCTCTTCGAGGAGGGGGAGAACACTGAAGCTTTCTTT.

The V gene is TRBV28, the J gene TRBJ1-2; the D gene is possibly TRBD1 (5 bases). The CDR3 runs 15 residues. With 6 bases removed from V and 3 bases from J, the gap between germline ends came to 17 bases. The germline V gene encodes CDR1 MDHEN and CDR2 SYDVKM. Here the CDR3 reads CASSIQGSFYYGYTF. The CDR3 DNA is TGTGCCAGCAGCATCCAGGGTTCGTTTTACTATGGCTACACCTTC.

The rearrangement uses TRBV6-6 and TRBJ1-5, with D tentatively TRBD1 (6 bases). In germline, CDR1 is MNHNY, CDR2 SVGAGI (reference sequence). CDR3 length: 14 amino acids. The V gene lost 6 bases and the J gene lost 1 base, with 10 bases spanning the gap. For the CDR3, the DNA is TGTGCCAGCAGGGAAGGGGGGAGCAATCAGCCCCAGCATTTT. Protein sequence: CASREGGSNQPQHF.

The table lists this clone with a few counts. V is TRBV7-2 and J is TRBJ1-2; 7 positions match TRBD1. J lost 4 bases, V lost 5 bases, and 4 bases had no gene match. The length of the CDR3 is 13 residues. Germline CDR1 reads SGHTA; CDR2 reads FQGNSA. The CDR3 DNA reads TGTGCCAGCAGCGCATGGGACAGCTATGGCTACACCTTC. Its protein is CASSAWDSYGYTF. The full variable domain, in which reference TRBV7-2 and TRBJ1-2 provide the parts outside the CDR3, is GAGVSQSPSNKVTEKGKDVELRCDPISGHTALYWYRQSLGQGLEFLIYFQGNSAPDKSGLPSDRFSAERTGGSVSTLTIQRTQQEDSAVYLCASSAWDSYGYTFGSGTRLTVV.

The sample holds a few counts of this clone. The chain recombines TRBV10-2 with TRBJ2-7; the match to TRBD2 covers 8 bases. The CDR3 length is 12 residues. Germline V gene sequence: CDR1 WSHSY, CDR2 SAAADI. V lost 10 bases and J lost 4; bases outside the gene matches: 6. CDR3 DNA: TGCGCCACCAAACTAGCGGAGTACGAGCAGTACTTC. Amino acid sequence: CATKLAEYEQYF.

This clone was picked up one time. V gene TRBV6-6 combines with J gene TRBJ2-7, with D tentatively TRBD1 (6 bases). CDR3 size: 13 residues. Deletions cut 6 bases from V and 7 bases from J, with 16 bases between. Germline values: CDR1 MNHNY, CDR2 SVGAGI (reference sequence). The CDR3 DNA is TGTGCCAGCAGAAGGACAGCTGGTCGGGAGCAGTACTTC. Its translation is CASRRTAGREQYF.

The V gene is TRBV20-1, the J gene TRBJ2-1; D unresolved. This CDR3 region has 11 residues. CDR1 is DFQATT and CDR2 is SNEGSKA in the germline V gene (reference sequence). Between the trimmed V and J ends, which lost 6 bases and 6 bases, there was a span of 9 bases. CDR3 coding DNA: TGCAGTGCCATGGGTTCCAATGAGCAGTTCTTC. Its protein product is CSAMGSNEQFF.

The chain is built from TRBV10-3 and TRBJ2-5; TRBD2 might be the D (5 bases). Trimming shortened V by 6 bases and J by 2 bases, and 10 bases separated the two germline ends. The CDR3 loop spans 13 amino acids. Germline loops: CDR1 ENHRY, CDR2 SYGVKD. This CDR3 is CAIRAVTQETQYF. In nucleotides, the CDR3 is TGTGCCATCAGAGCGGTAACACAAGAGACCCAGTACTTC.

CDR3 DNA: TGTGCCAGCAGACAGGAGGGACTAGAGTGGAATACGCAGTATTTT. Residues: CASRQEGLEWNTQYF. This chain joins TRBV7-2 and TRBJ2-3; the match to TRBD2 covers 8 bases. Looked up from germline, CDR1 is SGHTA and CDR2 is FQGNSA. V shed 6 bases, J shed 7 bases, and the junction held 12 bases outside the gene matches. CDR3 length: 15 amino acids.

This chain uses TRBV6-6 with TRBJ1-5; 9 positions match TRBD1. The CDR3 has 15 residues. The V gene end was trimmed by 6 bases and the J gene end by 6 bases; junction bases not matched to a gene: 9. Germline loops: CDR1 MNHNY, CDR2 SVGAGI (reference sequence). The CDR3 region is CASSGQGRGGQPQHF. In DNA form, the CDR3 reads TGTGCCAGCAGCGGACAGGGGAGGGGTGGTCAGCCCCAGCATTTT.

Only a few counts were recorded for this clone. The gene calls are TRBV30 and TRBJ1-2; D ambiguous. Germline CDR1 is GTSNPN and CDR2 is SVGIG (reference sequence). The CDR3 contains 13 residues. Deletions cut 3 bases from V and 2 bases from J, with 10 bases between. The CDR3: CAWREERNYGYTF. CDR3 coding DNA: TGTGCCTGGAGGGAGGAACGGAACTATGGCTACACCTTC.

This clone appeared a few times. V usage is TRBV28 and J usage is TRBJ2-7; D unresolved. CDR1 and CDR2 (germline): MDHEN, SYDVKM. V lost 4 bases to trimming and J lost 3 bases, with 4 bases between them. The CDR3 consists of 11 residues. For the CDR3, the DNA is TGTGCCAGCAGTTCCAGCTACGAGCAGTACTTC. This sequence encodes CASSSSYEQYF.

The chain combines TRBV19 with TRBJ1-2; D gene ambiguous. CDR1 LNHDA and CDR2 SQIVND come from the germline V gene (reference sequence). V lost 4 bases, J lost 5 bases, and 23 bases lay in between. This CDR3 is built from 17 residues. The CDR3 coding sequence is TGTGCCAGTAGTACCCCGGCGACCGCCACGCACGGGTATGGCTACACCTTC. Encoded protein: CASSTPATATHGYGYTF.

On this clone: Other nucleotide sequences from this sample produce the same CDR3. The CDR3 sequence: CASSSPSGSYNEQFF. As DNA, the CDR3 is TGTGCCAGCAGTTCCCCTAGCGGGAGTTACAATGAGCAGTTCTTC. The chain uses TRBV27 and TRBJ2-1; the match to TRBD2 covers 10 bases. The CDR3 runs 15 residues. The ends lost 4 bases at V and 4 bases at J; junction bases unmatched: 4. Germline V gene lookup returns CDR1 MNHEY and CDR2 SMNVEV (reference sequence).

V and J are TRBV18 and TRBJ1-1; D ambiguous. Germline values: CDR1 KGHSH, CDR2 LQKENI. V was pared by 1 base and J by 3 bases, with 6 bases between. This CDR3 region has 13 residues. CDR3 protein: CASSPRRDTEAFF. The DNA for the CDR3 is TGTGCCAGCTCACCACGTAGGGACACTGAAGCTTTCTTT.